This TCR beta chain was captured by sequencing in a study of Graves' ophthalmopathy and Graves' hyperthyroidism. The V end lost 3 bases, the J end lost 2 bases, and 11 bases lay between the germline ends. The germline gives CDR1 DFQATT, CDR2 SNEGSKA (reference sequence). CDR3 size: 14 residues. This clonotype was detected ten times or more. RNA transcripts were the template, and TCR beta CDR3 regions were amplified from them. RT-PCR in the first round used HTBI primers; a second-round multiplex PCR followed. TCRdb called the multiplex PCR reads again in MiXCR, with one record for every CDR3 protein. The sample has roughly 160,000 distinct CDR3 sequences, 30% to 45% seen once.

The TCR was taken from a young man with Graves' ophthalmopathy. Sequences were obtained from peripheral blood. The V and J genes are TRBV20-1 and TRBJ1-5; D may be TRBD1 (5 bases). The CDR3 protein is CSASEGYGNQPQHF. CDR3 DNA sequence: TGCAGTGCTAGTGAGGGGTATGGCAATCAGCCCCAGCATTTT.